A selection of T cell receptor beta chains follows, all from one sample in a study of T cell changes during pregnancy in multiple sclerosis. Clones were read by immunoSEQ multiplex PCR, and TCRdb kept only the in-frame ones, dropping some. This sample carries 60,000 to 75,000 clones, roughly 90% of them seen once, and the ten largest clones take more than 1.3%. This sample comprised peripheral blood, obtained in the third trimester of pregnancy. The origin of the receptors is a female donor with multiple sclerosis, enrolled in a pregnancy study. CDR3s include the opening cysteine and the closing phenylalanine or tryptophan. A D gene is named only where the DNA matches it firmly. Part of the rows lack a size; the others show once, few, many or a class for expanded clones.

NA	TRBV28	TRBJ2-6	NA	TGTGCCAGCAATGCGGCCCTCTCTGGGGCCAACGTCCTGACTTTC	CASNAALSGANVLTF
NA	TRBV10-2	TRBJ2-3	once	TGCGCCAGCGAGGGAGATACGCAGTATTTT	CASEGDTQYF
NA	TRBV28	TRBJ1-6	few	TGTGCCAGCAGTTCTGAGGCGTACTCACCCCTCCACTTT	CASSSEAYSPLHF
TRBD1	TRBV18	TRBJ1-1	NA	TGTGCCAGCTCACGGGACAGCGAAGGCGCTGAAGCTTTCTTT	CASSRDSEGAEAFF
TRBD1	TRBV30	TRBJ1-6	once	TGTGCCTGCTCCCCTGCTCCCCATCAGACAGGGGGGAATTCACCCCTCCACTTT	CACSPAPHQTGGNSPLHF
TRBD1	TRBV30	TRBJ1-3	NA	TGTGCCTGGAGTGTATTAAGGGGGCCGGACACCATATATTTT	CAWSVLRGPDTIYF
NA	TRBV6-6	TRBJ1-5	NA	TGTGCCAGCAGTTACTTGGGGGAGGGTAATCAGCCCCAGCATTTT	CASSYLGEGNQPQHF
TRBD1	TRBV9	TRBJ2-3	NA	TGTGCCAGCAGCTCCCGGACAGGGGGAGATACGCAGTATTTT	CASSSRTGGDTQYF
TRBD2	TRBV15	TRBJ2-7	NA	TGTGCCACCAGCAGTGGGACTAGCGTGGCCTACGAGCAGTACTTC	CATSSGTSVAYEQYF
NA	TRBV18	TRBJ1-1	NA	TGTGCCAGCTCACCACGGTCAGCAGGGGAAATCACTGAAGCTTTCTTT	CASSPRSAGEITEAFF
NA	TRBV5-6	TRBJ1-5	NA	TGTGCCAGCAGCTTGTACGCGGGAAATCAGCCCCAGCATTTT	CASSLYAGNQPQHF
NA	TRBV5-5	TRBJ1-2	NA	TGTGCCAGCAGCTTGGCGGGTTCTAACTATGGCTACACCTTC	CASSLAGSNYGYTF
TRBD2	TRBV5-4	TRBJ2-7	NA	TGTGCCAGCAGCTTGGGTTTCAGCGGGGGGGCCTACGAGCAGTACTTC	CASSLGFSGGAYEQYF
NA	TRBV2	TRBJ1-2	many	TGTGCCAGCAAGGGGGGGAACGGCTACACCTTC	CASKGGNGYTF
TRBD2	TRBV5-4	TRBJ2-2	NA	TGTGCCAGCAGCCGGACTAGCGGGGGGGCCGTCGCCGGGGAGCTGTTTTTT	CASSRTSGGAVAGELFF
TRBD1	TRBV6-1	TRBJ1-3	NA	TGTGCCAGCACCTATTACCGACAGGGACACACCATATATTTT	CASTYYRQGHTIYF